What follows are 29 T cell receptor beta chains derived from one specimen sequenced in a study of T cells in Graves' hyperthyroidism and ophthalmopathy. The source material, RNA transcripts, was used to amplify TCR beta CDR3 regions. TCR CDR3 underwent first-round RT-PCR with the HTBI primer set. TCRdb passed the multiplex PCR reads through MiXCR, listing each CDR3 protein once. The data hold more than 55,000 distinct CDR3 sequences, with approximately 50% observed a single time. Sequencing was done on a sample of blood. These receptor sequences come from a woman in her sixties with Graves' ophthalmopathy.

The genes are TRBV6-1 and TRBJ2-2; TRBD2 agrees at 11 bases. Germline loops: CDR1 MNHNS, CDR2 SASEGT. The CDR3 runs to 14 residues. V was pared by 6 bases and J by 5 bases, with 2 bases of the junction left unmatched. The DNA of the CDR3 is TGTGCCAGCAGAACTAGCGGGGGAACCGGGGAGCTGTTTTTT. It translates to CASRTSGGTGELFF.

This clonotype was found many times. This chain connects TRBV6-2 or TRBV6-3 to TRBJ2-6; the D is unclear. The V and J ends lost 2 bases and 2 bases respectively, with 13 bases between them. The germline gives CDR1 MNHEY, CDR2 SVGEGT. CDR3 length equals 17 residues. The CDR3 DNA sequence: TGTGCCAGCAGTTACAGGGCGAGTCAACCTGGGGCCAACGTCCTGACTTTC. Its translation is CASSYRASQPGANVLTF.

This clonotype is a singleton in its sample. The V and J genes are TRBV7-9 and TRBJ2-4; no reliable D call. V was clipped by 7 bases and J by 8 bases, with 21 bases between them. The germline CDR1 and CDR2 sequences are SEHNR and FQNEAQ (reference sequence). The CDR3 contains 15 residues. CDR3 sequence reads: CASTLNLGVGDIQYF. Written as DNA, the CDR3 is TGTGCCAGCACCCTGAACCTGGGTGTCGGAGACATTCAGTACTTC.

V and J are TRBV4-1 and TRBJ2-5; D perhaps matches TRBD2 (5 bases). Per the germline V gene, CDR1 is MGHRA and CDR2 is YSYEKL. Trimming pared 5 bases from V and 2 bases from J, leaving 21 bases between. The CDR3 is 17 residues long. The DNA of the CDR3 is TGCGCCAGCAGCGAGCGCGCTGACCGGACTGGACAAGAGACCCAGTACTTC. As protein: CASSERADRTGQETQYF.

This clonotype came up many times. The genes are TRBV6-1 and TRBJ2-3; no clear D. V lost 4 bases and J lost 3, with 11 bases in between. Germline CDR1 and CDR2: MNHNS and SASEGT. The CDR3 spans 14 residues. CDR3 loop: CASSVLWQTDTQYF. In DNA form, the CDR3 reads TGTGCCAGCAGTGTACTATGGCAGACAGATACGCAGTATTTT.

By share, this clonotype counts as medium-sized (0.01 to 0.1%). The final CDR3 position lacks the conserved phenylalanine or tryptophan, pointing to a likely read error. The limits of the CDR3 on the DNA are not certain, so only TCRdb's listed CDR3 is given. The chain employs TRBV10-1 and TRBJ1-4. The CDR3 sequence runs 8 residues, both termini included. The germline V gene has CDR1 WNHNN and CDR2 SYGVQD (reference sequence). The CDR3 is CASSESKV.

The gene calls are TRBV25-1 and TRBJ1-3; D gene uncertain. CDR3 length: 15 amino acids. Per the germline V gene, CDR1 is MGHDK and CDR2 is SYGVNS. Trimming took off 1 base at V and 1 base at J, with 8 bases between the two ends. CDR3 sequence: CASSEWGGSGNTIYF. In DNA form, the CDR3 reads TGTGCCAGCAGTGAATGGGGTGGGTCTGGAAACACCATATATTTT.

This clonotype was found many times. The gene calls are TRBV28 and TRBJ2-7, with 10 nucleotides matching TRBD2. Losses at the gene ends were 5 bases for V and 5 bases for J; bases not matched to a gene: 9. The CDR3 is made up of 15 amino acids. CDR1 and CDR2 (germline): MDHEN, SYDVKM. Here the CDR3 DNA reads TGTGCCAGCAGTACTTTCCAGCTAGCGGGAGACGAGCAGTACTTC. It specifies CASSTFQLAGDEQYF.

Ten or more counts support this clonotype. V usage is TRBV7-2 and J usage is TRBJ1-2; TRBD1 matches 7 bases. Looked up from germline, CDR1 is SGHTA and CDR2 is FQGNSA. The J segment lost 2 bases and the V segment lost 1 base, leaving 7 bases of the junction unmatched. This CDR3 is 16 amino acids long. The DNA of the CDR3 is TGTGCCAGCAGCTTAGGTAGGGGGCAGGCCAACTATGGCTACACCTTC. Encoded protein: CASSLGRGQANYGYTF.

This clonotype was counted ten times or more. The chain employs TRBV5-1 and TRBJ2-3; tentatively, D is TRBD2 (7 bases). CDR1 and CDR2 (germline): SGHRS, YFSETQ. This CDR3 contains 16 residues. The V end lost 0 bases, the J end lost 10 bases, and 21 bases lay between the germline ends. In DNA form, the CDR3 reads TGCGCCAGCAGCTTGGCCGGCGCGGCGGGGGCTGGTCCGCAGTATTTT. It codes for CASSLAGAAGAGPQYF.

This clonotype is judged medium-sized. The chain has TRBV29-1 and TRBJ2-3, with a possible D match to TRBD2 (5 bases). This CDR3 spans 13 amino acids. Trimming left V 3 bases short and J 0 bases short, with 7 bases between. Germline-derived CDR1 and CDR2 are SQVTM and ANQGSEA. In nucleotides, the CDR3 is TGCAGCGTTGATGACTATAGCACAGATACGCAGTATTTT. The encoded protein is CSVDDYSTDTQYF.

This clonotype was seen ten or more times. The chain links TRBV5-1 to TRBJ1-1; no clear D gene. The germline V gene encodes CDR1 SGHRS and CDR2 YFSETQ. Trimming shortened V by 0 bases and J by 3 bases, and 9 bases separated the two germline ends. The CDR3 totals 14 residues. The CDR3 region has the DNA TGCGCCAGCAGCTTGGCGGGGTTTGACACTGAAGCTTTCTTT. It codes for CASSLAGFDTEAFF.

The chain couples TRBV20-1 to TRBJ2-1; TRBD1 aligns across 12 bases. J lost 12 bases, V lost 3 bases, and 15 bases had no gene match. Germline V lookup: CDR1 DFQATT, CDR2 SNEGSKA (reference sequence). The CDR3 extends over 16 amino acids. The CDR3 coding sequence is TGCAGTGCTAGTTCGTCCGTGGGACAGGGGGCAGATACGCAGTTCTTC. Translating it yields CSASSSVGQGADTQFF.

This clonotype was found many times. V gene TRBV20-1 combines with J gene TRBJ2-1; TRBD2 matches at 8 bases. The CDR3 spans 14 residues. The V gene's germline CDR1 is DFQATT and CDR2 SNEGSKA (reference sequence). The junction had 2 bases not matched to a gene; V was cut back by 3 bases and J by 1 base. The CDR3 DNA sequence: TGCAGTGCTAGGGCTAGCGGGTCCTACAATGAGCAGTTCTTC. It specifies CSARASGSYNEQFF.

This clonotype was detected many times. The rearrangement joins TRBV6-5 to TRBJ1-1, with D tentatively TRBD1 (6 bases). The CDR3 extends over 16 amino acids. The V gene's germline CDR1 is MNHEY and CDR2 SVGAGI. The V gene lost 1 base and the J gene lost 3 bases, with 15 bases spanning the gap. CDR3 region: CASSYFGRGEDTEAFF. CDR3 nucleotides: TGTGCCAGCAGTTACTTCGGCAGGGGCGAGGACACTGAAGCTTTCTTT.

The V gene is TRBV2, the J gene TRBJ2-5, with TRBD2 as a possible D gene (6 bases). The CDR3 has 10 amino acids. Germline V lookup: CDR1 SNHLY, CDR2 FYNNEI. The V end lost 7 bases, the J end lost 9 bases, and 9 bases lay between the germline ends. The CDR3 is CASTREAQYF. In DNA, the CDR3 is TGTGCCAGCACAAGGGAGGCCCAGTACTTC.

This clonotype has at least ten counts. This chain joins TRBV19 and TRBJ1-5; D unresolved. CDR3 size: 13 residues. Germline V gives CDR1 LNHDA, CDR2 SQIVND (reference sequence). V gave up 5 bases and J gave up 5 bases, with 10 bases separating them. The CDR3, as DNA: TGTGCCAGTAGTTTCCTTTATGATCAGCCCCAGCATTTT. Its protein product is CASSFLYDQPQHF.

By frequency in the sample, this clonotype is medium-sized. The chain couples TRBV7-6 to TRBJ1-5, with a weak D call TRBD1 (5 bases). CDR3 length: 14 amino acids. CDR1 is SGHVS and CDR2 is FNYEAQ in the germline V gene. Trimming pared 4 bases from V and 3 bases from J, leaving 10 bases between. The CDR3 loop reads CASSSTGTNQPQHF. The CDR3 DNA reads as TGTGCCAGCAGCTCCACGGGGACCAATCAGCCCCAGCATTTT.

On this clonotype: The junction differs from germline at one of its ends, possibly a read error. The chain recombines TRBV19 with TRBJ2-6; possibly TRBD1 or TRBD2 for D (5 bases each). The CDR3 is 18 amino acids. CDR1 and CDR2 (germline): LNHDA, SQIVND (reference sequence). The CDR3 nucleotides are TGTGCCAGTAGTATGGCGTGGGGATCGTACACCGGGGCCAACGTTCTGACTTTC. This gives the protein CASSMAWGSYTGANVLTF.

V gene TRBV9 combines with J gene TRBJ1-2, with 10 bases matching TRBD1. Germline V lookup: CDR1 SGDLS, CDR2 YYNGEE. J lost 1 base, V lost 3 bases, and 6 bases had no gene match. This CDR3 contains 16 residues. The CDR3 here is CASSDRTGGYNYGYTF. The DNA for the CDR3 is TGTGCCAGCAGCGACAGGACAGGGGGATATAACTATGGCTACACCTTC.

CDR3 DNA sequence: TGTGCCAGCAGTTACTCTGAGGGGGTAAATGAGCAGTATTTT. This sequence encodes CASSYSEGVNEQYF. The J gene is TRBJ2-3, the V gene TRBV6-6; a weak D match, TRBD1 (6 bases). Germline V gives CDR1 MNHNY, CDR2 SVGAGI (reference sequence). The CDR3 has 14 amino acids. V gave up 0 bases and J gave up 11 bases, with 15 bases separating them.

This clonotype was recorded at least ten times. The genes are TRBV5-4 and TRBJ2-1, with TRBD2 identical over 7 bases. The CDR3 extends over 15 amino acids. Germline CDR1 is SGHNT and CDR2 is YYREEE (reference sequence). J lost 6 bases, V lost 2 bases, and 8 bases had no gene match. In nucleotides, the CDR3 is TGTGCCAGCAGCTTAGGGCGGGAGAGGGGCAATGAGCAGTTCTTC. Residues: CASSLGRERGNEQFF.

With regard to this clonotype: This is likely a read error, given that the CDR3 carries no conserved phenylalanine or tryptophan at its end. V and J are TRBV11-2 and TRBJ1-6; possibly TRBD1 for D (5 bases). The CDR3 runs to 16 residues. The V end lost 1 base, the J end lost 2 bases, and 9 bases lay between the germline ends. Per germline, CDR1 SGHAT and CDR2 FQNNGV. CDR3 DNA sequence: TGTGCCAGCAGCTTAGCAGCAGGGCCCTATAATTCACCCCTCCACTCT. Protein product: CASSLAAGPYNSPLHS.

This rearrangement joins TRBV29-1 to TRBJ2-7; D not resolved. The V end was cut by 5 bases, the J end by 3 bases, with 14 bases between. Germline CDR1 is SQVTM and CDR2 is ANQGSEA. The CDR3 loop spans 13 amino acids. CDR3 region: CSVTRPGDYEQYF. DNA for the CDR3: TGCAGCGTTACACGACCCGGAGACTACGAGCAGTACTTC.

This clonotype showed up many times. The J gene is TRBJ1-4, the V gene TRBV15, with D unresolved. CDR1 and CDR2 (germline): LNHNV, YYDKDF (reference sequence). V dropped 1 base and J dropped 5 bases, with 14 bases sitting between them. The CDR3 has 16 amino acids. The CDR3 nucleotides are TGTGCCACCAGCAGAGGAGGCAGTGGGCTGAATGAAAAACTGTTTTTT. Translating it yields CATSRGGSGLNEKLFF.

This clonotype showed up just a few times. V and J are TRBV10-1 and TRBJ1-5, with D maybe TRBD1 (6 bases). Trimming took off 8 bases at V and 7 bases at J, with 18 bases between the two ends. The CDR3 runs to 14 residues. Per the germline V gene, CDR1 is WNHNN and CDR2 is SYGVQD (reference sequence). CDR3 in amino acids: CASRLRGFVQPQHF. Written as DNA, the CDR3 is TGCGCCAGCCGATTAAGGGGGTTTGTCCAGCCCCAGCATTTT.

Comments on this clonotype: At one of its ends the junction is not consistent with the germline gene, which may arise from a read error. The genes are TRBV7-7 and TRBJ2-1; D possibly corresponds to TRBD2 (6 bases). Germline-derived CDR1 and CDR2 are SSHAT and FNYEAQ (reference sequence). The CDR3 totals 14 residues. As DNA, the CDR3 is TGTGCTAGCAGCTTAGCCGGGACTCCAAATGAGCAGTTCTTC. This sequence encodes CASSLAGTPNEQFF. The whole variable domain, remainder taken from reference TRBV7-7 and TRBJ2-1, is GAGVSQSPRYKVTKRGQDVTLRCDPISSHATLYWYQQALGQGPEFLTYFNYEAQPDKSGLPSDRFSAERPEGSISTLTIQRTEQRDSAMYRCASSLAGTPNEQFFGPGTRLTVL.

The gene calls are TRBV20-1 and TRBJ1-4, with D uncertain. This CDR3 has 15 amino acids. Germline assignment: CDR1 DFQATT and CDR2 SNEGSKA (reference sequence). The V and J ends lost 5 bases and 8 bases respectively, with 21 bases between them. Here the CDR3 reads CSACQTFGEREKLFF. The CDR3 coding sequence is TGCAGTGCTTGCCAGACTTTTGGAGAACGGGAAAAACTGTTTTTT.

In this sample, this clonotype turned up many times. V gene TRBV5-5 combines with J gene TRBJ2-3, with 11 bases fitting TRBD2. V trimming: 2 bases; J trimming: 5 bases; junction bases outside the gene matches: 7. The germline gives CDR1 SGHKS, CDR2 YYEKEE (reference sequence). The CDR3 is 16 amino acids. CDR3 DNA sequence: TGTGCCAGCAGCTTTTGGGTAGCGGGGGGGCTAGATACGCAGTATTTT. It translates to CASSFWVAGGLDTQYF.